These 24 T cell receptor beta chains came from one sample sequenced in a study of cytomegalovirus exposure and HLA in healthy donors. The PCR employed 60 Vbeta primers together with 13 Jbeta primers. Some clones are missing from TCRdb's copy, which holds only in-frame ones; the method was immunoSEQ multiplex PCR. The data hold about 80,000 clones, with 70% to 85% observed a single time. Sequencing input: PBMCs. Source of these receptors: a human donor in good health.

The chain carries TRBV9 and TRBJ2-2; perhaps TRBD2 as D (6 bases). The length of the CDR3 is 16 residues. Between the trimmed V and J ends, which lost 4 bases and 4 bases, there was a span of 17 bases. Germline-derived CDR1 and CDR2 are SGDLS and YYNGEE. The CDR3 loop reads CASSYLPRGGTGELFF. The CDR3 coding sequence is TGTGCCAGCAGCTACCTTCCACGGGGAGGCACCGGGGAGCTGTTTTTT.

In its sample, this clone was seen a few times. The chain couples TRBV5-6 to TRBJ2-3; 12 nucleotides match TRBD2. V shed 3 bases and J 4 bases; nucleotides not matched to a gene: 6. Germline assignment: CDR1 SGHDT and CDR2 YYEEEE. The CDR3 runs to 16 residues. Written as DNA, the CDR3 is TGTGCCAGCAGCTCCCTAGCGGGGGGGATCCCAGATACGCAGTATTTT. It specifies CASSSLAGGIPDTQYF.

J is TRBJ1-5 and V is TRBV7-2; possible D gene TRBD1, 5 bases. With 5 bases removed from V and 4 bases from J, the gap between germline ends came to 9 bases. The CDR3 extends over 13 amino acids. Looked up from germline, CDR1 is SGHTA and CDR2 is FQGNSA. The CDR3 here is CASSPGVNQPQHF. The CDR3 DNA reads as TGTGCCAGCAGCCCGGGGGTAAATCAGCCCCAGCATTTT.

The chain recombines TRBV27 with TRBJ1-1; 8 bases map to TRBD1. V lost 2 bases and J lost 4; bases outside the gene matches: 6. In germline, CDR1 is MNHEY, CDR2 SMNVEV (reference sequence). This CDR3 comprises 15 residues. CDR3 coding DNA: TGTGCCAGCAGTTTACGACAGGGGAGGGTCACTGAAGCTTTCTTT. Its protein product is CASSLRQGRVTEAFF.

This clone was seen only once. V gene TRBV7-2 combines with J gene TRBJ2-7, with D possibly matching TRBD1 (5 bases). The V gene's germline CDR1 is SGHTA and CDR2 FQGNSA. The CDR3 runs 15 residues. The germline V and J ends were trimmed by 6 bases and 4 bases, with 19 bases remaining between them. The CDR3 nucleotides read TGTGCCAGCAGTCTCATCCCAGGGCTTGGGTACGAGCAGTACTTC. Translating it yields CASSLIPGLGYEQYF. The full variable domain, completed using reference TRBV7-2 and TRBJ2-7, is GAGVSQSPSNKVTEKGKDVELRCDPISGHTALYWYRQSLGQGLEFLIYFQGNSAPDKSGLPSDRFSAERTGGSVSTLTIQRTQQEDSAVYLCASSLIPGLGYEQYFGPGTRLTVT.

The rearrangement uses TRBV5-6 and TRBJ1-6; 8 bases align to TRBD1. In germline, CDR1 is SGHDT, CDR2 YYEEEE. The CDR3 extends over 14 amino acids. The V and J ends lost 6 bases and 7 bases, in that order; junction bases with no gene match: 6. In DNA form, the CDR3 reads TGTGCCAGCAACCCCGACAGGGGCAATTCACCCCTCCACTTT. Translation: CASNPDRGNSPLHF. Looking up the rest from reference TRBV5-6 and TRBJ1-6 gives the full variable domain: DAGVTQSPTHLIKTRGQQVTLRCSPKSGHDTVSWYQQALGQGPQFIFQYYEEEERQRGNFPDRFSGHQFPNYSSELNVNALLLGDSALYLCASNPDRGNSPLHFGNGTRLTVT.

This sequence joins TRBV5-1 and TRBJ2-1; the match to TRBD2 covers 11 bases. Trimming removed 0 bases from V and 8 bases from J; junction bases left unmatched: 4. The CDR3 spans 15 residues. The germline CDR1 and CDR2 sequences are SGHRS and YFSETQ. The CDR3 spells CASSLALAGGYEQFF. CDR3 nucleotide sequence: TGCGCCAGCAGCTTGGCCCTAGCGGGGGGTTATGAGCAGTTCTTC.

The V call is TRBV7-2, the J call TRBJ2-3; 8 bases align to TRBD1. With V trimmed by 5 bases and J by 6 bases, 4 bases remained unmatched. Germline values: CDR1 SGHTA, CDR2 FQGNSA. This CDR3 has 13 amino acids. The CDR3 here is CASSPGGSDTQYF. The CDR3 nucleotides read TGTGCCAGCAGCCCAGGGGGCTCTGATACGCAGTATTTT.

The sample holds one count of this clone. This sequence joins TRBV12-5 and TRBJ1-1, with TRBD1 as a possible D gene (6 bases). The CDR3 length is 13 residues. Deletions cut 1 base from V and 4 bases from J, with 7 bases between. The germline V gene has CDR1 LGHNT and CDR2 FRNRAP. CDR3 loop: CASGLEQGTEAFF. The CDR3 nucleotides are TGTGCTAGTGGTTTGGAACAGGGCACTGAAGCTTTCTTT.

This chain links TRBV5-1 with TRBJ2-1; D is ambiguous. CDR1 is SGHRS, CDR2 YFSETQ, per germline. The CDR3 extends over 12 amino acids. V lost 2 bases, J lost 4 bases, and 4 bases lay in between. CDR3: CASSFIYNEQFF. CDR3 DNA: TGCGCCAGCAGCTTTATATACAATGAGCAGTTCTTC. The entire variable domain, with the rest obtained from reference TRBV5-1 and TRBJ2-1, is as follows: KAGVTQTPRYLIKTRGQQVTLSCSPISGHRSVSWYQQTPGQGLQFLFEYFSETQRNKGNFPGRFSGRQFSNSRSEMNVSTLELGDSALYLCASSFIYNEQFFGPGTRLTVL.

The chain carries TRBV7-2 and TRBJ2-7; D perhaps matches TRBD1 (6 bases). V was trimmed by 9 bases and J by 5 bases, leaving 23 bases between them. Germline-derived CDR1 and CDR2 are SGHTA and FQGNSA. The CDR3 contains 15 residues. The CDR3 nucleotides read TGTGCCAGTTCGCTGGGTGGGGGCTTGACTGACGAGCAGTACTTC. It codes for CASSLGGGLTDEQYF.

This sequence joins TRBV4-1 and TRBJ2-1, with D perhaps TRBD1 (6 bases). The CDR3 length is 15 residues. Germline-derived CDR1 and CDR2 are MGHRA and YSYEKL. The germline V and J ends were trimmed by 4 bases and 4 bases, with 14 bases remaining between them. CDR3 nucleotide sequence: TGCGCCAGCAGCCTTACCGGGACAACTTACAATGAGCAGTTCTTC. Protein: CASSLTGTTYNEQFF.

CDR3 sequence: CASSGVGSQETQYF. CDR3 DNA sequence: TGTGCCAGCTCAGGGGTAGGGAGCCAAGAGACCCAGTACTTC. V is TRBV18 and J is TRBJ2-5, with a weak D call TRBD2 (5 bases). The CDR3 runs to 14 residues. CDR1 is KGHSH, CDR2 LQKENI, per germline. Trimming cost V 5 bases and J 1 base, with 11 bases left between them.

J is TRBJ2-7 and V is TRBV18; TRBD1 agrees at 7 bases. The CDR3 totals 13 residues. Trimming at V came to 3 bases and at J to 6 bases, leaving 5 bases not matched to a gene. Per the germline V gene, CDR1 is KGHSH and CDR2 is LQKENI. The CDR3 protein is CASSPGTAVEQYF. The CDR3 nucleotides are TGTGCCAGCTCACCGGGGACAGCGGTCGAGCAGTACTTC.

The chain employs TRBV10-2 and TRBJ2-7, with D maybe TRBD2 (7 bases). Germline V gene sequence: CDR1 WSHSY, CDR2 SAAADI. Trimming cost V 3 bases and J 2 bases, with 14 bases left between them. This CDR3 region has 15 residues. The CDR3 coding sequence is TGCGCCAGCAGTGATATCGGGGGGCAACCCTACGAGCAGTACTTC. Protein sequence: CASSDIGGQPYEQYF.

This rearrangement joins TRBV27 to TRBJ2-7; 7 bases align to TRBD1. This CDR3 has 14 amino acids. V dropped 5 bases and J dropped 2; count of bases not matched to a gene: 6. In germline, CDR1 is MNHEY, CDR2 SMNVEV (reference sequence). CDR3 sequence: CASSIYRGAYEQYF. CDR3 coding DNA: TGTGCCAGCAGTATCTACAGGGGTGCCTACGAGCAGTACTTC.

This chain connects TRBV5-1 to TRBJ2-3, with TRBD2 identical over 7 bases. J was trimmed by 0 bases and V by 4 bases; bases with no gene match: 8. The CDR3 loop spans 16 amino acids. The V gene's germline CDR1 is SGHRS and CDR2 YFSETQ. CDR3 nucleotides: TGCGCCAGCAGCGCAGGGACTACAATCAGCACAGATACGCAGTATTTT. The encoded protein is CASSAGTTISTDTQYF.

The CDR3 DNA sequence: TGTGCCAGCAACGTCGCGGAGACCCAGTACTTC. As protein: CASNVAETQYF. V and J are TRBV7-9 and TRBJ2-5; no reliable D call. V lost 7 bases to trimming and J lost 5 bases, with 8 bases between them. This CDR3 comprises 11 residues. CDR1 is SEHNR, CDR2 FQNEAQ, per germline (reference sequence). Drawing the rest from reference TRBV7-9 and TRBJ2-5, the complete variable domain is DTGVSQNPRHKITKRGQNVTFRCDPISEHNRLYWYRQTLGQGPEFLTYFQNEAQLEKSRLLSDRFSAERPKGSFSTLEIQRTEQGDSAMYLCASNVAETQYFGPGTRLLVL.

In this sample, this clone turned up once. The CDR3 coding sequence is TGTGCCAGCAGCTTAGCCCGCAGGAAGAGCTCACCCCTCCACTTT. Its protein is CASSLARRKSSPLHF. The rearrangement uses TRBV7-2 and TRBJ1-6; D is uncertain. There are 15 residues in the CDR3. Trimming took off 0 bases at V and 10 bases at J, with 13 bases between the two ends. From germline, CDR1 is SGHTA and CDR2 FQGNSA.

The chain has TRBV15 and TRBJ1-2; D not certain. Germline-derived CDR1 and CDR2 are LNHNV and YYDKDF (reference sequence). Trimming cost V 0 bases and J 4 bases, with 6 bases left between them. CDR3 length: 13 amino acids. The CDR3 coding sequence is TGTGCCACCAGCAGAGATCTAGTCTATGGCTACACCTTC. Its translation is CATSRDLVYGYTF.

The V gene is TRBV4-3, the J gene TRBJ2-7, with D perhaps TRBD2 (5 bases). This CDR3 region has 13 residues. Per germline, CDR1 LGHNA and CDR2 YSLEER. The V gene lost 1 base and the J gene lost 7 bases, with 11 bases spanning the gap. The CDR3 nucleotides read TGCGCCAGCAGCCAAGCCACGGGGTCTGAGCAGTACTTC. Translation gives CASSQATGSEQYF.

This clone was seen a single time. It is unclear where the CDR3 begins or ends on the DNA, so no DNA is shown, and the CDR3 is as TCRdb lists it. The chain links TRBV7-2 to TRBJ2-3; the DNA was not compared with TRBD2, the D call given in the table. The CDR3 is 16 residues long, counting both termini. The germline V gene encodes CDR1 SGHTA and CDR2 FQGNSA. CDR3 sequence: CASSSPYGVAGGSVYF.

The chain is built from TRBV5-4 and TRBJ2-7; the D is unclear. CDR1 is SGHNT and CDR2 is YYREEE in the germline V gene (reference sequence). The CDR3 contains 15 residues. The V and J ends lost 1 base and 0 bases respectively, with 11 bases between them. Written as DNA, the CDR3 is TGTGCCAGCAGCTTGTCCCAGGCACACTCCTACGAGCAGTACTTC. It specifies CASSLSQAHSYEQYF.

About this clone itself: At one end the junction does not follow the germline gene, possibly because of a read error. J is TRBJ1-2 and V is TRBV5-6; D uncertain. The germline V gene has CDR1 SGHDT and CDR2 YYEEEE. CDR3 length equals 13 residues. CDR3 in DNA: TGTGCCAGCAGCTTGGACGGGGATTATGGCTACCCCTTC. It translates to CASSLDGDYGYPF.